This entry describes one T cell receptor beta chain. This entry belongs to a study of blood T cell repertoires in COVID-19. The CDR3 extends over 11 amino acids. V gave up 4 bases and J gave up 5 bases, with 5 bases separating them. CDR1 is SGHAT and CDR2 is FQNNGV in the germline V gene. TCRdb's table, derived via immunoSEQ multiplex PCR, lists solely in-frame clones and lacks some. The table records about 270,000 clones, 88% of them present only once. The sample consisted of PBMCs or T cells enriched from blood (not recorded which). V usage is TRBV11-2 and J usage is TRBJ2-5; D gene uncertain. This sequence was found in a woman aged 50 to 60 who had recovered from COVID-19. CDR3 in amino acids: CASSSRETQYF. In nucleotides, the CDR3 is TGTGCCAGCAGCTCCCGGGAGACCCAGTACTTC.